This T cell receptor (beta chain) is from a study of identical twins. Study conclusions and caveats: While abundant cord blood beta clonotypes carried fewer insertions, memory repertoires showed no such pattern. The analysis was cross-sectional rather than longitudinal within donors. Twin sharing of out-of-frame TCR alpha was underestimated by models in monozygotic pairs. Twin-shared out-of-frame alpha sequences showed excess low generation probability.

TCRdb reanalysed the 5' RACE reads using MiXCR and keeps one entry per CDR3 protein. In the table there are 1.5 million to 2 million distinct CDR3 sequences, about 32% of which are singletons. This clonotype was recorded at least ten times. Its antigen is currently unknown. The sequencing sample was made of cord blood. This TCR was sampled from a newborn girl in good health.

DNA of the CDR3: TGCAGTGCTAGAGGGGGCCGCAATCAGCCCCAGCATTTT. This codes for CSARGGRNQPQHF. The V call is TRBV20-1, the J call TRBJ1-5, with D perhaps matching TRBD1 (5 bases). Germline V CDR1 and CDR2: DFQATT, SNEGSKA (reference sequence). Trimming left V 1 base short and J 2 bases short, with 6 bases between. The CDR3 runs 13 residues.